This TCR beta chain is from a study of blood T cell repertoires in COVID-19. Across the study: The United States, Italy and Spain provided the acute and convalescent COVID-19 samples. Sample material is recorded as cDNA or gDNA derived from T cells, B-cell-depleted T cells, or PBMCs.

Per the original data handling: How many nucleated cells were present was estimated from reference gene primer amplification. Repertoires were generated with immunoSEQ multiplex PCR, while TCRdb's copy carries only in-frame clones and drops some. V and J calls and clone size are those listed in that table; D and trimming were worked out from the DNA. The table records 150,000 to 200,000 clones, roughly four fifths of them present only once. This receptor was taken from a man aged 35 to 55 who had recovered from COVID-19. The source material was peripheral blood.

The CDR3 is CATTTSTGSYGYTF. CDR3 DNA: TGTGCCACCACAACTTCGACAGGGAGCTATGGCTACACCTTC. The rearrangement joins TRBV2 to TRBJ1-2; 7 bases line up with TRBD1. V was clipped by 10 bases and J by 4 bases; unmatched bases: 12. The CDR3 runs 14 residues. Germline CDR1 SNHLY, CDR2 FYNNEI.